This T cell receptor (beta chain) was identified in a study of response to subunit inactivated influenza vaccine. The study's findings and limits: Authors suggested few new T cells are recruited by each seasonal influenza vaccination.

Notes on this clonotype: What it binds is unknown.

Trimming took off 2 bases at V and 5 bases at J, with 12 bases between the two ends. Looked up from germline, CDR1 is DFQATT and CDR2 is SNEGSKA (reference sequence). The CDR3 extends over 14 amino acids. MiXCR, applied by TCRdb to the RT-PCR reads, yields one record per CDR3 protein. The table includes 500,000 to 600,000 distinct CDR3 sequences, 10% to 15% detected once. The J gene is TRBJ2-2, the V gene TRBV20-1; maybe TRBD1 (5 bases). Sequenced material: PBMCs from blood, taken roughly 45 days after vaccination. This sequence was found in a man in his fifties who received an inactivated influenza vaccine. The CDR3 is CSARFRGGTGELFF. The CDR3 DNA is TGCAGTGCTAGATTTAGGGGTGGAACCGGGGAGCTGTTTTTT.